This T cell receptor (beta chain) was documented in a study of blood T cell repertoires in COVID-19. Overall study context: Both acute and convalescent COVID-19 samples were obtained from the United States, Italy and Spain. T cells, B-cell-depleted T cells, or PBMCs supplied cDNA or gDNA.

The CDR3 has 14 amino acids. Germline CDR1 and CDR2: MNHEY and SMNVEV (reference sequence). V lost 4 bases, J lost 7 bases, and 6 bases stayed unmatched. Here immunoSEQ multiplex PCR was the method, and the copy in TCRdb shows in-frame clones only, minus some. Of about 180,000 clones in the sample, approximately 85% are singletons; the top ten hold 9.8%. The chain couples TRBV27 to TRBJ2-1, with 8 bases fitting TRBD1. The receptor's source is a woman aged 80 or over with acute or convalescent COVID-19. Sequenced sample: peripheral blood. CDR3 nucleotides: TGTGCCAGCAGTTCGAACAACAGGGGGAATGAGCAGTTCTTC. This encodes CASSSNNRGNEQFF.